These 6 T cell receptor beta chains were sequenced from one sample in a study of CD8 T cells in Susac syndrome. Random-hexamer reverse transcription was applied to roughly 0.45 to 1 ug RNA. One entry per CDR3 protein results from TCRdb running MiXCR on the immunoSEQ multiplex PCR reads. The sample contains approximately 160,000 distinct CDR3 sequences, just over 90% of which appear only once. The sequenced sample was CD4+ T cells from PBMCs. These receptors were taken from a human donor in good health.

The CDR3 reads CASSQAQGEQYF. DNA of the CDR3: TGTGCCAGCAGCCAAGCTCAGGGCGAGCAGTACTTC. V is TRBV3-1 and J is TRBJ2-7, with D possibly matching TRBD1 (5 bases). Germline V gene lookup returns CDR1 LGHDT and CDR2 YNNKEL (reference sequence). The CDR3 loop spans 12 amino acids. The V and J ends lost 1 base and 6 bases respectively, with 7 bases between them.

This chain joins TRBV30 and TRBJ1-1; no reliable D call. With 1 base removed from V and 11 bases from J, the gap between germline ends came to 20 bases. Germline CDR1 GTSNPN, CDR2 SVGIG (reference sequence). The CDR3 spans 14 residues. CDR3 sequence: CAWSELREPLWAFF. The CDR3 DNA sequence: TGTGCCTGGAGTGAACTCCGGGAGCCGCTTTGGGCTTTCTTT.

V usage is TRBV30 and J usage is TRBJ2-1; 8 positions match TRBD1. V lost 1 base and J lost 1; bases outside the gene matches: 6. Germline V gene data show CDR1 as GTSNPN and CDR2 as SVGIG (reference sequence). This CDR3 comprises 16 residues. CDR3 region: CAWSARQGASYNEQFF. CDR3 coding DNA: TGTGCCTGGAGTGCCCGTCAGGGGGCTTCCTACAATGAGCAGTTCTTC.

The V and J genes are TRBV20-1 and TRBJ2-1; TRBD1 matches at 8 bases. J was trimmed by 4 bases and V by 2 bases; bases with no gene match: 10. The CDR3 sequence is 16 residues long. CDR1 is DFQATT, CDR2 SNEGSKA, per germline (reference sequence). CDR3 region: CSARSQGAGFYNEQFF. The CDR3 nucleotides are TGCAGTGCTAGATCCCAGGGGGCAGGGTTTTACAATGAGCAGTTCTTC.

This clonotype came up a few times. This sequence joins TRBV5-1 and TRBJ2-1; D remains ambiguous. Germline values: CDR1 SGHRS, CDR2 YFSETQ. V gave up 4 bases and J gave up 5 bases, with 10 bases separating them. CDR3 length: 13 amino acids. The CDR3 region is CASSPRADNEQFF. CDR3 DNA sequence: TGCGCCAGCAGCCCCCGGGCTGACAATGAGCAGTTCTTC.

The chain couples TRBV7-6 to TRBJ2-2; D might be TRBD1 or TRBD2, each matching 6 bases. The CDR3 has 15 residues. V was shortened by 1 base and J by 5 bases, with 11 bases between the two germline ends. From germline, CDR1 is SGHVS and CDR2 FNYEAQ. CDR3 in DNA: TGTGCCAGCAGCTTAGGAGGGGGAGGTACCGGGGAGCTGTTTTTT. Translating it yields CASSLGGGGTGELFF.